A selection of T cell receptor beta chains follows, all from one sample in a study of response to subunit inactivated influenza vaccine. TCRdb independently ran MiXCR on the RT-PCR reads; one entry per CDR3 protein. The sample lists more than 450,000 distinct CDR3 sequences, 10% to 15% occurring once. The sequencing used PBMCs from blood, collected on the day of vaccination. Receptors originate from a man aged 50 to 59 who received an inactivated influenza vaccine. Both conserved end residues are part of each CDR3. The order of the fields is V gene, clone size, J gene, D gene, CDR3 DNA, CDR3 protein. A D gene is named only where the DNA matches it firmly. The listing skips clone size in some rows; elsewhere it reads once, few, many or a size class.

v_call: TRBV29-1
clone_size: many
j_call: TRBJ2-1
d_call: NA
cdr3_nt: TGCAGCGTGGCCGGGGGCCGGAGCTCCTACAATGAGCAGTTCTTC
cdr3_aa: CSVAGGRSSYNEQFF

v_call: TRBV11-2
clone_size: many
j_call: TRBJ2-1
d_call: TRBD2
cdr3_nt: TGTGCCAGCAGCCCAAAACTAGCGGGTGAGCAGTTCTTC
cdr3_aa: CASSPKLAGEQFF

v_call: TRBV12-3/TRBV12-4
clone_size: NA
j_call: TRBJ2-3
d_call: TRBD2
cdr3_nt: TGTGCCATCTTTCCTAGGGCGGGGACTAGCGGGAGTGCAGATACGCAGTATTTT
cdr3_aa: CAIFPRAGTSGSADTQYF

v_call: TRBV5-1
clone_size: few
j_call: TRBJ1-4
d_call: NA
cdr3_nt: TGCGCCAGCAGCATTAGCGGGGCGGGAGAAAAACTGTTTTTT
cdr3_aa: CASSISGAGEKLFF

v_call: TRBV21-1
clone_size: many
j_call: TRBJ2-7
d_call: NA
cdr3_nt: TGTGCCAGCAGCATTTCTTCCGGGACAGGGCCCTACGAGCAGTACTTC
cdr3_aa: CASSISSGTGPYEQYF

v_call: TRBV6-2/TRBV6-3
clone_size: NA
j_call: TRBJ2-3
d_call: NA
cdr3_nt: TGTGCCAGCAGTTTCCCGGTCCCGTTAGTGCAGTATTTT
cdr3_aa: CASSFPVPLVQYF

v_call: TRBV6-5
clone_size: NA
j_call: TRBJ1-3
d_call: NA
cdr3_nt: TGTGCCAGCAGCAAACCTGGAAACACCATATATTTT
cdr3_aa: CASSKPGNTIYF

v_call: TRBV12-3/TRBV12-4
clone_size: few
j_call: TRBJ1-1
d_call: TRBD1
cdr3_nt: TGTGCCAGCAGTCAAACAGGGGGAGGTGAAGCTTTCTTT
cdr3_aa: CASSQTGGGEAFF

v_call: TRBV20-1
clone_size: NA
j_call: TRBJ2-1
d_call: TRBD2
cdr3_nt: TGCAGTGCTAGAGATACCGGGACTAGGATGCCAGAGGGGCAGTTCTTC
cdr3_aa: CSARDTGTRMPEGQFF

v_call: TRBV4-2
clone_size: NA
j_call: TRBJ2-3
d_call: TRBD2
cdr3_nt: TGTGCCAGCAGCCAAGAGGGCCGGGGAGGGGCGGGGGATACGCAGTATTTT
cdr3_aa: CASSQEGRGGAGDTQYF

v_call: TRBV4-1
clone_size: NA
j_call: TRBJ2-1
d_call: TRBD2
cdr3_nt: TGCGCCAGCAGCCAAACCCTAGCGGACCTCTCCTACAATGAGCAGTTCTTC
cdr3_aa: CASSQTLADLSYNEQFF

v_call: TRBV12-3/TRBV12-4
clone_size: NA
j_call: TRBJ1-4
d_call: NA
cdr3_nt: TGTGCCAGCAGTATGAGGGGCACGCGTAATGAAAAACTGTTTTTT
cdr3_aa: CASSMRGTRNEKLFF

v_call: TRBV6-1
clone_size: NA
j_call: TRBJ2-1
d_call: NA
cdr3_nt: TGTGCCAGCAGTGCCCATGGGGGGGGGCTGGACAATGAGCAGTTCTTC
cdr3_aa: CASSAHGGGLDNEQFF

v_call: TRBV6-5
clone_size: NA
j_call: TRBJ1-6
d_call: TRBD1
cdr3_nt: TGTGCCAGCAGTTTTGGACAGGGGGCGCCGAATTCACCCCTCCACTTT
cdr3_aa: CASSFGQGAPNSPLHF

v_call: TRBV6-2/TRBV6-3
clone_size: many
j_call: TRBJ1-5
d_call: NA
cdr3_nt: TGTGCCAGCAGTTACATGGGTGATAGCAATCAGCCCCAGCATTTT
cdr3_aa: CASSYMGDSNQPQHF